This T cell receptor beta chain appears in the sequencing data of a study of blood T cell repertoires in COVID-19. Study context: Spain, Italy and the United States supplied samples that represented acute and convalescent COVID-19. In each case, the material was cDNA or gDNA derived from T cells, B-cell-depleted T cells, or PBMCs.

Original handling: Estimates of nucleated cell counts were drawn from the amplification of reference gene primers. The method was immunoSEQ multiplex PCR; TCRdb's version includes in-frame clones alone and lacks a portion of them. The V and J calls and the clone size are those of that table, but D and trimming were determined from the DNA. The repertoire consists of around 88,000 clones, with around 85% occurring once and the leading ten covering roughly a tenth. Per germline, CDR1 MDHEN and CDR2 SYDVKM. V was pared by 2 bases and J by 4 bases, with 6 bases between. The CDR3 is 13 amino acids. This clonotype was obtained from an elderly woman with acute or convalescent COVID-19. The specimen sequenced was peripheral blood. The gene calls are TRBV28 and TRBJ1-5; D remains ambiguous. The CDR3 DNA reads as TGTGCCAGCAGTTTAGCGGAGAATCAGCCCCAGCATTTT. Its translation is CASSLAENQPQHF.